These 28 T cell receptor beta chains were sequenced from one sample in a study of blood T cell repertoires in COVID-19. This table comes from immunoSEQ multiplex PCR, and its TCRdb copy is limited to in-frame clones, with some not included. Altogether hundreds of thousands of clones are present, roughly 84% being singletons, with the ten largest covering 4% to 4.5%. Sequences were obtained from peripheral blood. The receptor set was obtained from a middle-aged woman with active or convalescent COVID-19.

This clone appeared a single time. CDR3 DNA sequence: TGTGCCAGCAGTGAATTGGTAGCGGGGGGTCAAGAGACCCAGTACTTC. It is translated as CASSELVAGGQETQYF. The chain is built from TRBV25-1 and TRBJ2-5; 10 bases align to TRBD2. Germline CDR1 reads MGHDK; CDR2 reads SYGVNS. V lost 1 base to trimming and J lost 2 bases; unmatched junction nucleotides: 4. This CDR3 contains 16 residues.

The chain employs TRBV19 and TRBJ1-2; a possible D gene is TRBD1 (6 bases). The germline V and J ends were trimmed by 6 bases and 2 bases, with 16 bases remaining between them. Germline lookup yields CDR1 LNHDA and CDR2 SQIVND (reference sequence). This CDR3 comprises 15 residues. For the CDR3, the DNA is TGTGCCAGTAGGCCCGGTACAGGGAGAAACTATGGCTACACCTTC. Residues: CASRPGTGRNYGYTF.

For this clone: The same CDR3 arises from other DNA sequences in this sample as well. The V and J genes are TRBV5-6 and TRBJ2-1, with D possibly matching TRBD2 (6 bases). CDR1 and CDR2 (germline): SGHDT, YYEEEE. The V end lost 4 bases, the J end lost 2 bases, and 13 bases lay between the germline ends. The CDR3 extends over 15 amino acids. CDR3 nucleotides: TGTGCCAGCAGCCCCCCCCGGGGGACCTACAATGAGCAGTTCTTC. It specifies CASSPPRGTYNEQFF.

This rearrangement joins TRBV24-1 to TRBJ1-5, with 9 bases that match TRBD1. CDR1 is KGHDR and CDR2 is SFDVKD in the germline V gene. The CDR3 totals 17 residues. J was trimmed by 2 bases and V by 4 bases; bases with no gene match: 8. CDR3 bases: TGTGCCACCAGTGAGAACCGGGACAGGGTAGGCAATCAGCCCCAGCATTTT. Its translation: CATSENRDRVGNQPQHF.

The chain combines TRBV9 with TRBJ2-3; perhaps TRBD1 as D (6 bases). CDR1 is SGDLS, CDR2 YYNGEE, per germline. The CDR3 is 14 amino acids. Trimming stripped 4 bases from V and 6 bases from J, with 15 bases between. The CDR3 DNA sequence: TGTGCCAGCAGCATTGGACAGTCAAGTGATACGCAGTATTTT. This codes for CASSIGQSSDTQYF.

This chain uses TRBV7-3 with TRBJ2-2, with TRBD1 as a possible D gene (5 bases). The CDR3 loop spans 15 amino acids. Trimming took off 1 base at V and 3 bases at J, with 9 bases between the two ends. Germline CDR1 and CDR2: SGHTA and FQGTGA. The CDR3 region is CASSLNSGYTGELFF. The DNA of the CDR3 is TGTGCCAGCAGCTTAAACTCAGGGTACACCGGGGAGCTGTTTTTT.

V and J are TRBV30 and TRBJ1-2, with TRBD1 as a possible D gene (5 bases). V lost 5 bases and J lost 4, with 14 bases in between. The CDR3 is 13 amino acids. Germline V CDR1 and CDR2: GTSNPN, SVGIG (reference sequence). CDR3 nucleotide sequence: TGTGCCTGGGAGGAGGGGAGTCCCTATGGCTACACCTTC. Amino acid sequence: CAWEEGSPYGYTF. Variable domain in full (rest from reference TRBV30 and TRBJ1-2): SQTIHQWPATLVQPVGSPLSLECTVEGTSNPNLYWYRQAAGRGLQLLFYSVGIGQISSEVPQNLSASRPQDRQFILSSKKLLLSDSGFYLCAWEEGSPYGYTFGSGTRLTVV.

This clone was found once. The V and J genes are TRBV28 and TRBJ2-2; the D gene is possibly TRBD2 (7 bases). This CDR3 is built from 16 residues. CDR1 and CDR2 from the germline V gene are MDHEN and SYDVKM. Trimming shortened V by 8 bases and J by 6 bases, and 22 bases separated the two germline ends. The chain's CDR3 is CASLRIGGLPPGELFF. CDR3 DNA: TGTGCCAGCTTGAGAATCGGGGGGCTACCCCCCGGGGAGCTGTTTTTT.

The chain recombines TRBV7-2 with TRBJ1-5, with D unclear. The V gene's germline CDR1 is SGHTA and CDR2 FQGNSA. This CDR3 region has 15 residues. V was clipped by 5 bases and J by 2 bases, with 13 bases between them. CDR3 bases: TGTGCCAGCAGCCGGTTCGCGTCGGGCAATCAGCCCCAGCATTTT. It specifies CASSRFASGNQPQHF.

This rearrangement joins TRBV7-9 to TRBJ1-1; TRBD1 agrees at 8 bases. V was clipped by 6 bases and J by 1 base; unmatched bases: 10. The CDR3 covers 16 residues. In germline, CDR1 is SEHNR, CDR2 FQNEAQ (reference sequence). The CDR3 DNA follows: TGTGCCAGCAGACCCCCAAACAGGGGGGGGAACACTGAAGCTTTCTTT. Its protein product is CASRPPNRGGNTEAFF. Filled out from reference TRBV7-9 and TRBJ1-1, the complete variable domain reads DTGVSQNPRHKITKRGQNVTFRCDPISEHNRLYWYRQTLGQGPEFLTYFQNEAQLEKSRLLSDRFSAERPKGSFSTLEIQRTEQGDSAMYLCASRPPNRGGNTEAFFGQGTRLTVV.

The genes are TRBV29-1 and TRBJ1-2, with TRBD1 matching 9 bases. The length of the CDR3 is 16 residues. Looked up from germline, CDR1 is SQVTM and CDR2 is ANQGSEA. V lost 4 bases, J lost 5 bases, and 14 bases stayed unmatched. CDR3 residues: CSVAGLTGGGTYGYTF. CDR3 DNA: TGCAGCGTTGCGGGATTGACAGGGGGTGGAACTTATGGCTACACCTTC.

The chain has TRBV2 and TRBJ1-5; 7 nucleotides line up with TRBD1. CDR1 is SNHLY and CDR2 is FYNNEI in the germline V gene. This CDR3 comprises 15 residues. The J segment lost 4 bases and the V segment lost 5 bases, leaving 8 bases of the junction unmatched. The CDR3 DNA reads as TGTGCCAGCAGTCCTAACAGGGGTACGAATCAGCCCCAGCATTTT. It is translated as CASSPNRGTNQPQHF.

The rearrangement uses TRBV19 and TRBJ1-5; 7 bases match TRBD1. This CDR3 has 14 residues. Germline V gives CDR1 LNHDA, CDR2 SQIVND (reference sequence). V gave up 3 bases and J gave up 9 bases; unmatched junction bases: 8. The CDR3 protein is CASSMGTAAWPQHF. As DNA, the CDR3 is TGTGCCAGTAGTATGGGGACAGCCGCATGGCCCCAGCATTTT.

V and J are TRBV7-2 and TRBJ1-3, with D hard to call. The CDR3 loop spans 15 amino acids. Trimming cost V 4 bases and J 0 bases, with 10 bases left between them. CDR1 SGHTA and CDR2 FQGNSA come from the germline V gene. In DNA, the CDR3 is TGTGCCAGCAGCTCAGTACCTCCCTCTGGAAACACCATATATTTT. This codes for CASSSVPPSGNTIYF.

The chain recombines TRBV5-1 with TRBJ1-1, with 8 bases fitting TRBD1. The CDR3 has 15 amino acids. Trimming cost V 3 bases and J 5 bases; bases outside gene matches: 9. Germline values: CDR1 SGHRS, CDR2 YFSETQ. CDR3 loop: CASSYGQGEITEAFF. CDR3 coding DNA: TGCGCCAGCAGCTATGGACAGGGAGAGATAACTGAAGCTTTCTTT.

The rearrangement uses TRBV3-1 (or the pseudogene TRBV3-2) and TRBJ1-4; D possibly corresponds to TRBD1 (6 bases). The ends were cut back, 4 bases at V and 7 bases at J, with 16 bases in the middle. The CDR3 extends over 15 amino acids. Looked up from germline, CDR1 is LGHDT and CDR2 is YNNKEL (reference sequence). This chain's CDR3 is CASSPYGGLREKLFF. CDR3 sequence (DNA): TGTGCCAGCAGCCCTTATGGGGGCTTACGTGAAAAACTGTTTTTT.

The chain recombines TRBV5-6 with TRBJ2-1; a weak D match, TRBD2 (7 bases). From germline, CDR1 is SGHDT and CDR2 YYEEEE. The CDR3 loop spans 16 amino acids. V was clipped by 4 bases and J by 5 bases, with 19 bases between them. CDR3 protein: CASSPGGGSIHNEQFF. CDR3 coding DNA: TGTGCCAGCAGCCCTGGGGGGGGCAGTATCCACAATGAGCAGTTCTTC.

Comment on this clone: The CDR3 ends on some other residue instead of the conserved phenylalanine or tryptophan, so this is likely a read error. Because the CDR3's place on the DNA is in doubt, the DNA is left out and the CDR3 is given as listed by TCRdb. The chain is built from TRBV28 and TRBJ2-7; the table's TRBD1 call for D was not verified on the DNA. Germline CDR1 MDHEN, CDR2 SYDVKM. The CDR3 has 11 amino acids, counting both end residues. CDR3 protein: CASSSPTGSIL.

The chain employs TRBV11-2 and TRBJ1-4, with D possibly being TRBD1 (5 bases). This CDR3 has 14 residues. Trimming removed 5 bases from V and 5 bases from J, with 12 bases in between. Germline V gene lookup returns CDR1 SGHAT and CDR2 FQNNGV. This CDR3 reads CASSRWGGNEKLFF. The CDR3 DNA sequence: TGTGCCAGCAGCCGCTGGGGGGGGAATGAAAAACTGTTTTTT.

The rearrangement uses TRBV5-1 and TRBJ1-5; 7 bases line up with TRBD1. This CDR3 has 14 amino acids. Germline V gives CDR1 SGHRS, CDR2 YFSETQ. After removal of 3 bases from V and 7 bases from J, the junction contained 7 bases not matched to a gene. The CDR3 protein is CASSSTGAGQPQHF. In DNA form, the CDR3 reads TGCGCCAGCAGCTCCACAGGGGCGGGCCAGCCCCAGCATTTT.

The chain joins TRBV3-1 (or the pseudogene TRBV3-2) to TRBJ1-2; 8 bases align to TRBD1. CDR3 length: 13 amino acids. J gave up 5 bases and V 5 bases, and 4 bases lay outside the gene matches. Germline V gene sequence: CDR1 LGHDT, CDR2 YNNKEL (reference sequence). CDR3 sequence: CASSGQGYYGYTF. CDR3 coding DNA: TGTGCCAGCAGCGGACAGGGCTATTATGGCTACACCTTC.

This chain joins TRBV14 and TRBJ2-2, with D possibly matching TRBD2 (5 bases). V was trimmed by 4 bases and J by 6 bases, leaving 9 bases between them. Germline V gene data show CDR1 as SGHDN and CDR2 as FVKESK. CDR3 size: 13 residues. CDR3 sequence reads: CASSRARAGELFF. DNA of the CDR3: TGTGCCAGCAGCCGAGCGCGGGCCGGGGAGCTGTTTTTT.

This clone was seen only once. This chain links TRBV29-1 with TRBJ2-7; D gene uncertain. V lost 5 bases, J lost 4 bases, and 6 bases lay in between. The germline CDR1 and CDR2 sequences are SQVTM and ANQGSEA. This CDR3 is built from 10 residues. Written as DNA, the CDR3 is TGCAGCGTTTCAGGATACGAGCAGTACTTC. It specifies CSVSGYEQYF.

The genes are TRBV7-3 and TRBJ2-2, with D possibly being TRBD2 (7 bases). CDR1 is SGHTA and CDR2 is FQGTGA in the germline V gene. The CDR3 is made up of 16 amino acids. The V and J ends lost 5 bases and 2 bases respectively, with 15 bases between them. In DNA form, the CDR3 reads TGTGCCAGCAGCCCTGGGGCGGGGGCCAACACCGGGGAGCTGTTTTTT. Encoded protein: CASSPGAGANTGELFF.

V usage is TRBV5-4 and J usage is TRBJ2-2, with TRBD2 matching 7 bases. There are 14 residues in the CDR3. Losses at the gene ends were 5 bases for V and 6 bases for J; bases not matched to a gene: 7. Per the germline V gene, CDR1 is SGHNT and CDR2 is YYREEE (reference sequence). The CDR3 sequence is CASSSGLVAGELFF. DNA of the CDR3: TGTGCCAGCAGTAGCGGGTTGGTCGCCGGGGAGCTGTTTTTT.

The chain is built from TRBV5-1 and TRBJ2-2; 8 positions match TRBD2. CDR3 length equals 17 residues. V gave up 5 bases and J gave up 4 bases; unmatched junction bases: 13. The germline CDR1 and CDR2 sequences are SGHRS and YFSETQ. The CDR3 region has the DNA TGCGCCAGCAGTGAACTGTCGGGGGGGTTCCCCACCGGGGAGCTGTTTTTT. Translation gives CASSELSGGFPTGELFF.

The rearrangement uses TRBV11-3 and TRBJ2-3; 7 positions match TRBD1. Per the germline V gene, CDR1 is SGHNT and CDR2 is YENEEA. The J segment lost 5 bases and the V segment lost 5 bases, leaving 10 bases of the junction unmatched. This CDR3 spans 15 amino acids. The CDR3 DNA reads TGTGCCAGCAGCGATTTTCAGGGGGAAAAAGATACGCAGTATTTT. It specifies CASSDFQGEKDTQYF. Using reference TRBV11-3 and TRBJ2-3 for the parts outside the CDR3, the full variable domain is EAGVVQSPRYKIIEKKQPVAFWCNPISGHNTLYWYLQNLGQGPELLIRYENEEAVDDSQLPKDRFSAERLKGVDSTLKIQPAELGDSAVYLCASSDFQGEKDTQYFGPGTRLTVL.

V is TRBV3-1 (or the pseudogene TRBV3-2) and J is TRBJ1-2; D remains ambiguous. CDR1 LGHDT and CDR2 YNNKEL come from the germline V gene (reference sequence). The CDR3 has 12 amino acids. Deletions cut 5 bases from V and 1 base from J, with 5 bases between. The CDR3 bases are TGTGCCAGCAGCACAAGTAACTATGGCTACACCTTC. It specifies CASSTSNYGYTF.